This T cell receptor (beta chain) is from a study of shared clonotypes between healthy human individuals. Study at large: Researchers drew samples from two women and a few men aged 18 to 49.

Repertoires were generated with immunoSEQ multiplex PCR, while TCRdb's copy carries only in-frame clones and drops some. This repertoire shows 2 million to 2.5 million clones, 80% to 95% found once; its top ten account for 0.36%. The study, taken as a whole, reports: The generation probabilities recorded for non-shared clonotypes fell below those of clonotypes shared by all four donors. Memory subsets generally showed lower estimated richness than naive subsets.

Regarding this clone: Its cognate antigen is unknown.

Sequencing was done on a sample of naive CD4+ T cells from PBMCs. Subset specified: CD45RA+ positively selected. This clonotype was sampled from a man aged 18 to 30 in good health. Some clones in this sample may be carry-over from other donors' samples.

The CDR3 sequence is CASLGLGAGGDYGYTF. CDR3 nucleotides: TGTGCCAGCCTAGGGCTAGGGGCAGGGGGTGACTATGGCTACACCTTC. The chain recombines TRBV28 with TRBJ1-2; 7 bases match TRBD1. CDR1 is MDHEN, CDR2 SYDVKM, per germline. J was trimmed by 3 bases and V by 8 bases; bases with no gene match: 15. The CDR3 is 16 residues long.